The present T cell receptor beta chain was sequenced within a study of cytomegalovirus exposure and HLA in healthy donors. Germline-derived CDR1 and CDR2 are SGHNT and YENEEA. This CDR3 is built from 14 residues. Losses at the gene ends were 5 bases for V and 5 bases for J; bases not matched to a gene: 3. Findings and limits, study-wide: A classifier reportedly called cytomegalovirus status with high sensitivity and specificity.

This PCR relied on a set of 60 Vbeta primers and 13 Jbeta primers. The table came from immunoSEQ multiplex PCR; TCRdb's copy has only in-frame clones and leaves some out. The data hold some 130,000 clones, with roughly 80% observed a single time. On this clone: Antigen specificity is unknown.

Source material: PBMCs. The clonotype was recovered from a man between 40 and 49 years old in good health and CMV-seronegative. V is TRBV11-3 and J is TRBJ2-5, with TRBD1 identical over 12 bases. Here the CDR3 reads CASSPGTGGETQYF. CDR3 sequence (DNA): TGTGCCAGCAGCCCGGGGACAGGGGGCGAGACCCAGTACTTC.